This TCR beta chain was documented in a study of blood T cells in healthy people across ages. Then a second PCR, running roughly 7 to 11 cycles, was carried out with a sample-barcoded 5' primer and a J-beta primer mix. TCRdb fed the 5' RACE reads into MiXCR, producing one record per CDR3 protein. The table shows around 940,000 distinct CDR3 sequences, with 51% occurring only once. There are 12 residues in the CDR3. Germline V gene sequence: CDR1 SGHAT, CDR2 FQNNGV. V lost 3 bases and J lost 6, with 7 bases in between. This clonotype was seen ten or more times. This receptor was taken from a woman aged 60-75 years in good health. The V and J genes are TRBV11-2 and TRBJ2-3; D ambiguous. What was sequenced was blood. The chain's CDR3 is CASSFVDDTQYF. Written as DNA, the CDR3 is TGTGCCAGCAGCTTTGTGGATGATACGCAGTATTTT.